These 4 T cell receptor beta chains were all obtained from the same sample, sequenced in a study of shared clonotypes between healthy human individuals. Naive CD8 cells were CD45RO-negative, positively selected for CCR7, excluding terminally differentiated effector memory CD45RA+ cells. Assay used: immunoSEQ multiplex PCR; TCRdb lists only in-frame clones, some missing. The repertoire includes over 800,000 clones, 80% to 95% of them detected once, and around 24% sits in the top ten. Sequenced: naive CD8+ T cells sorted from blood. The receptors shown here come from a man aged 25-45 years in good health.

The chain uses TRBV14 and TRBJ2-3, with TRBD2 as a possible D gene (6 bases). Germline-derived CDR1 and CDR2 are SGHDN and FVKESK. Between the trimmed V and J ends, which lost 0 bases and 0 bases, there was a span of 10 bases. CDR3 length: 16 amino acids. The CDR3 DNA follows: TGTGCCAGCAGCCAAGATCTTAGCGGAAGCACAGATACGCAGTATTTT. Translating it yields CASSQDLSGSTDTQYF.

V and J are TRBV28 and TRBJ1-5, with TRBD1 as a possible D gene (6 bases). Germline V CDR1 and CDR2: MDHEN, SYDVKM. The V end lost 2 bases, the J end lost 1 base, and 9 bases lay between the germline ends. The CDR3 is made up of 15 amino acids. The CDR3 sequence is CASSLNRASNQPQHF. The CDR3 DNA sequence: TGTGCCAGCAGTTTAAACAGGGCGAGCAATCAGCCCCAGCATTTT.

CDR3 protein: CASSLYAAGGEIEKFF. CDR3 sequence (DNA): TGTGCCAGCAGTTTATATGCGGCGGGAGGTGAAATCGAGAAGTTCTTC. This rearrangement joins TRBV27 to TRBJ2-1, with 8 bases matching TRBD2. The CDR3 totals 16 residues. Germline trimming cut 1 base from V and 14 bases from J; bases unmatched to any gene: 16. Germline V gene data show CDR1 as MNHEY and CDR2 as SMNVEV (reference sequence).

This clone was counted between two and nine times. The rearrangement links TRBV28 to TRBJ1-5, with 7 bases aligning to TRBD1. The CDR3 covers 15 residues. Germline values: CDR1 MDHEN, CDR2 SYDVKM. The ends lost 5 bases at V and 3 bases at J; junction bases unmatched: 7. The CDR3 loop reads CASSPRQGPNQPQHF. As DNA, the CDR3 is TGTGCCAGCAGTCCGCGACAGGGCCCCAATCAGCCCCAGCATTTT.